Each of the 8 T cell receptor beta chains below was sequenced from the same sample in a study of low-dose radiotherapy and immunotherapy resistance in tumors. The time point is: after trial treatment. Treatment meaning: LDRT plus nivolumab, ipilimumab, low-dose cyclophosphamide and aspirin (RACIN trial). First-strand cDNA relied on TRAV- and TRBV-specific primers spanning alpha and beta chains. With a V-primer adapter and a constant-region primer, TCRs were amplified for 20 PCR cycles. MiXCR, run by TCRdb on the reads, gives a single entry per CDR3 protein. The table has some 100,000 distinct CDR3 sequences, less than 25% seen once. This sample comprised PBMCs, obtained after low-dose radiotherapy plus immunotherapy. The receptors here all came from a male donor with prostate cancer.

This clonotype was picked up many times. This rearrangement joins TRBV24-1 to TRBJ2-3; D is ambiguous. V shed 5 bases and J shed 6 bases, with 5 bases lying between them. The germline CDR1 and CDR2 sequences are KGHDR and SFDVKD. The CDR3 sequence is 11 residues long. CDR3 sequence reads: CATSARDTQYF. The CDR3 DNA sequence: TGTGCCACCAGTGCACGGGATACGCAGTATTTT.

Ten or more counts support this clonotype. V usage is TRBV18 and J usage is TRBJ2-7; D gene unclear. The ends were cut back, 1 base at V and 5 bases at J, with 12 bases in the middle. The CDR3 sequence is 14 residues long. Per germline, CDR1 KGHSH and CDR2 LQKENI. CDR3 nucleotides: TGTGCCAGCTCACCACTAAGTACGGACCACGAGCAGTACTTC. Residues: CASSPLSTDHEQYF.

The sample holds many counts of this clonotype. The chain carries TRBV27 and TRBJ2-2; 9 bases map to TRBD1. From germline, CDR1 is MNHEY and CDR2 SMNVEV (reference sequence). The length of the CDR3 is 15 residues. The trim removed 3 bases at V and 7 bases at J, leaving 6 bases unmatched. The DNA for the CDR3 is TGTGCCAGCAGTTTCCCAAGGACAGGGGACGGGGAGCTGTTTTTT. It translates to CASSFPRTGDGELFF.

This clonotype appeared once. The chain combines TRBV5-4 with TRBJ2-2; 7 bases match TRBD2. The CDR3 runs 15 residues. With V trimmed by 6 bases and J by 0 bases, 5 bases remained unmatched. Germline V gene sequence: CDR1 SGHNT, CDR2 YYREEE (reference sequence). As DNA, the CDR3 is TGTGCCAGCACCTGGGGGGGGACGAACACCGGGGAGCTGTTTTTT. Its protein product is CASTWGGTNTGELFF.

This clonotype was found many times. The chain is built from TRBV12-3 or TRBV12-4 and TRBJ2-1; TRBD1 matches 10 bases. With 5 bases clipped from V and 6 bases from J, the junction kept 1 base outside the gene matches. The CDR3 is made up of 13 amino acids. CDR3 DNA: TGTGCCAGCAGTGGGACAGGGGCCAATGAGCAGTTCTTC. Translated, it gives CASSGTGANEQFF.

This clonotype was detected many times. The chain carries TRBV20-1 and TRBJ2-7, with 8 bases that match TRBD1. CDR1 is DFQATT, CDR2 SNEGSKA, per germline (reference sequence). V shed 1 base and J 0 bases; nucleotides not matched to a gene: 2. This CDR3 has 14 residues. The CDR3 here is CSARGTGSSYEQYF. The CDR3 DNA reads TGCAGTGCTAGAGGGACAGGGAGCTCCTACGAGCAGTACTTC.

This clonotype has a count of ten or more. This chain uses TRBV6-1 with TRBJ2-7, with D maybe TRBD2 (5 bases). Trimming took off 0 bases at V and 1 base at J, with 13 bases between the two ends. The CDR3 runs 16 residues. The germline V gene has CDR1 MNHNS and CDR2 SASEGT. The CDR3 reads CASSEAEGRVSYEQYF. The CDR3 bases are TGTGCCAGCAGTGAAGCCGAGGGAAGAGTATCCTACGAGCAGTACTTC.

Points on this clonotype: This likely reflects a read error, since a far larger clone is one base away. The CDR3: CDSTPGASGANVLTF. For the CDR3, the DNA is TGTGACAGCACCCCAGGGGCCTCTGGGGCCAACGTCCTGACTTTC. The J gene is TRBJ2-6, the V gene TRBV10-3, with D maybe TRBD1 (6 bases). The CDR3 runs 15 residues. Germline V CDR1 and CDR2: ENHRY, SYGVKD.